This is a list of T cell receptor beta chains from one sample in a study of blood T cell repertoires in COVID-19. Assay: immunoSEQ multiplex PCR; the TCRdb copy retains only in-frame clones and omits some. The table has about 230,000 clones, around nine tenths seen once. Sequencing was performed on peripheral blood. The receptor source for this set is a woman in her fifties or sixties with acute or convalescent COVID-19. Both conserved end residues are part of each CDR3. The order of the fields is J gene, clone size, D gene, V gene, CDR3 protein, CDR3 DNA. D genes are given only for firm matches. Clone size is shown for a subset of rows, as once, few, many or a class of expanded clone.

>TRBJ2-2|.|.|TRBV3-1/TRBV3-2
CASSPPVNTGELFF
TGTGCCAGCAGCCCCCCAGTCAACACCGGGGAGCTGTTTTTT
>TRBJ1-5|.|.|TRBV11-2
CASSLAPGGQPQHF
TGTGCCAGCAGCTTAGCCCCTGGGGGGCAGCCCCAGCATTTT
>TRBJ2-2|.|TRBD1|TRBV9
CASSVRPGRTGDTGELFF
TGTGCCAGCAGCGTACGACCGGGAAGGACAGGGGACACCGGGGAGCTGTTTTTT
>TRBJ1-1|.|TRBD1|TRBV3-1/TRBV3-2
CASSRWDRAMNTEAFF
TGTGCCAGCAGCCGATGGGACAGGGCCATGAACACTGAAGCTTTCTTT
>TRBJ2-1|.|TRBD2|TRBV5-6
CASRLAGGDEQFF
TGTGCCAGCAGGCTAGCGGGAGGCGATGAGCAGTTCTTC
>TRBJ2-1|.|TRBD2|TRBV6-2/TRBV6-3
CASSYSRTSGSTRSYNEQFF
TGTGCCAGCAGTTACTCGAGAACTAGCGGGTCGACAAGGTCCTACAATGAGCAGTTCTTC
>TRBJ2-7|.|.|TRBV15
CATSRDLGGNEQYF
TGTGCCACCAGCAGAGATTTGGGGGGTAACGAGCAGTACTTC
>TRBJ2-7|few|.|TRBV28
CASSSFWRGSYEQYF
TGTGCCAGCAGTTCTTTTTGGAGGGGATCCTACGAGCAGTACTTC
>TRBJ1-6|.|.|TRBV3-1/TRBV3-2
CASSQRDFGNSPLHF
TGTGCCAGCAGCCAAAGGGACTTTGGTAATTCACCCCTCCACTTT
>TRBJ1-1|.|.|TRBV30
CAWSRAGGEAFF
TGTGCCTGGAGCCGGGCAGGAGGTGAAGCTTTCTTT
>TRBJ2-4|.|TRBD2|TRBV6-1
CASSDPSAGGLDIQYF
TGTGCCAGCAGTGACCCCTCAGCGGGAGGGCTCGACATTCAGTACTTC
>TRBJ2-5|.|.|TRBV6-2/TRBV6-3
CASSYLSSGTQYF
TGTGCCAGCAGTTATCTCTCTTCGGGGACCCAGTACTTC
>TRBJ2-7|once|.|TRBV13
CASSLPTTTGEQYF
TGTGCCAGCAGCTTACCAACGACCACGGGCGAGCAGTACTTC
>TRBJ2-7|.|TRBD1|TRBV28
CASITGGTYEQYF
TGTGCCAGCATTACAGGGGGAACCTACGAGCAGTACTTC
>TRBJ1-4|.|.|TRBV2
CASSEPGLGKLFF
TGTGCCAGCAGTGAACCAGGGTTAGGAAAACTGTTTTTT
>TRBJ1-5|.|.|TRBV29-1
CSAVTGNSNQPQHF
TGCAGCGCCGTGACAGGTAATAGCAATCAGCCCCAGCATTTT
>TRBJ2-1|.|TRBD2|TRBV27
CASSTPSGRNDEQFF
TGTGCCAGCAGTACACCTAGCGGGAGGAATGATGAGCAGTTCTTC
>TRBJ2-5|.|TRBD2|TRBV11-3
CASSVAGGYETQYF
TGTGCCAGCAGCGTAGCGGGAGGGTATGAGACCCAGTACTTC
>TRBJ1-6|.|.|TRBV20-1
CSASQGRSYNSPLHF
TGCAGTGCTAGTCAGGGCCGCTCCTATAATTCACCCCTCCACTTT
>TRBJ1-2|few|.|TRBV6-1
CASSEGRAVGYTF
TGTGCCAGCAGTGAAGGCAGGGCTGTGGGCTACACCTTC
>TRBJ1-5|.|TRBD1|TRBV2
CASSGTGGEPQHF
TGTGCCAGCAGTGGGACAGGGGGAGAACCCCAGCATTTT
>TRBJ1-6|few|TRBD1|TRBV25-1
CASTRTGHNSPLHF
TGTGCCAGCACCAGGACAGGGCATAATTCACCCCTCCACTTT
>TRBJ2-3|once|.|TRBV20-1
CSASASGTDTQYF
TGCAGTGCTAGTGCCAGCGGCACAGATACGCAGTATTTT
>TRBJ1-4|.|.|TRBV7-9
CASSLDFVQNEKLFF
TGTGCCAGCAGCTTAGATTTTGTACAGAATGAAAAACTGTTTTTT
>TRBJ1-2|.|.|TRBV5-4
CASSLARRANYGYTF
TGTGCCAGCAGCCTTGCAAGGAGAGCTAACTATGGCTACACCTTC
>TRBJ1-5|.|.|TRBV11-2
CASSLGQNQPQHF
TGTGCCAGCAGCTTAGGCCAGAATCAGCCCCAGCATTTT
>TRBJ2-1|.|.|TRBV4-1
CASSQDYGDGDEQFF
TGCGCCAGCAGCCAAGATTATGGCGACGGAGATGAGCAGTTCTTC
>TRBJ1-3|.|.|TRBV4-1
CASSQPGVGGNTIYF
TGCGCCAGCAGCCAGCCCGGGGTTGGTGGAAACACCATATATTTT
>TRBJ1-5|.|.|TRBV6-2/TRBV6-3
CASSYLRAYSNQPQHF
TGTGCCAGCAGTTACCTGCGGGCTTATAGCAATCAGCCCCAGCATTTT
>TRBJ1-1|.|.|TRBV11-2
CASSLGGTNTEAFF
TGTGCCAGCAGCTTGGGGGGAACGAACACTGAAGCTTTCTTT
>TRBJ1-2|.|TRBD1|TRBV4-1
CASSQDDRVLGYTF
TGCGCCAGCAGCCAAGATGACAGGGTCCTAGGCTACACCTTC
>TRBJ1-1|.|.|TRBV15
CATSRAINTEAFF
TGTGCCACCAGCAGAGCTATAAACACTGAAGCTTTCTTT
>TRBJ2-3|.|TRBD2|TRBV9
CASSPGLAGARTDTQYF
TGTGCCAGCAGCCCCGGACTAGCGGGGGCCAGAACAGATACGCAGTATTTT
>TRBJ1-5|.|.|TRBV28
CASSLRQVPNQPQHF
TGTGCCAGCAGTTTAAGACAGGTTCCTAATCAGCCCCAGCATTTT
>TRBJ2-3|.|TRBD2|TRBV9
CASSPRASGRAKVADTQYF
TGTGCCAGCAGCCCTAGGGCTAGCGGGAGGGCCAAGGTGGCAGATACGCAGTATTTT
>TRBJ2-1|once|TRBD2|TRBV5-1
CASGGDAAYNEQFF
TGCGCCAGCGGGGGGGATGCGGCCTACAATGAGCAGTTCTTC
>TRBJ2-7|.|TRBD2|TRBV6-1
CASSEQRGASYEQYF
TGTGCCAGCAGTGAACAGCGGGGGGCGTCCTACGAGCAGTACTTC
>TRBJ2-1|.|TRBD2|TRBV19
CASRSGTSGRYNEQFF
TGTGCCAGTAGATCCGGGACTAGCGGGAGATACAATGAGCAGTTCTTC
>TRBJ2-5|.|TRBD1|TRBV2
CASSKRGQGQETQYF
TGTGCCAGCAGTAAGCGTGGACAGGGCCAAGAGACCCAGTACTTC
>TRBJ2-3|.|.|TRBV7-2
CASSLGLARADTQYF
TGTGCCAGCAGCTTGGGGCTAGCGAGGGCAGATACGCAGTATTTT
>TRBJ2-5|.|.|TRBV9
CASSVAGASQETQYF
TGTGCCAGCAGCGTAGCTGGGGCCTCCCAAGAGACCCAGTACTTC
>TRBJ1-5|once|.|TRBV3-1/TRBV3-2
CASSPHRERSNQPQHF
TGTGCCAGCAGCCCACACAGGGAGAGGAGCAATCAGCCCCAGCATTTT
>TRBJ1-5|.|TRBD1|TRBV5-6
CASSFGTGVSQPQHF
TGTGCCAGCAGTTTCGGGACAGGGGTTAGTCAGCCCCAGCATTTT
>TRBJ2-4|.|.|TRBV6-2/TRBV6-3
CASSRGVAKNIQYF
TGTGCCAGCAGTCGGGGTGTCGCCAAAAACATTCAGTACTTC
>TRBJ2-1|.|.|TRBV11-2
CASRRLGSTYNEQFF
TGTGCCAGCAGGAGGTTAGGGAGCACCTACAATGAGCAGTTCTTC
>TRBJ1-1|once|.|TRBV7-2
CASSLVGRRGRDTEAFF
TGTGCCAGCAGCTTAGTGGGCAGGCGAGGGAGGGACACTGAAGCTTTCTTT
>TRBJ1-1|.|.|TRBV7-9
CASSFFLGRSTEAFF
TGTGCCAGCAGCTTTTTTTTAGGGAGGAGCACTGAAGCTTTCTTT
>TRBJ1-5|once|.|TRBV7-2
CASSQFNQPQHF
TGTGCCAGCAGCCAATTCAATCAGCCCCAGCATTTT
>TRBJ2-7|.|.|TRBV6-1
CASSEVGLGREQYF
TGTGCCAGCAGTGAAGTCGGTCTCGGTCGGGAGCAGTACTTC
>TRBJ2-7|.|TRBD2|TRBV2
CASTIAGGPTEQYF
TGTGCCAGCACCATAGCGGGAGGGCCGACCGAGCAGTACTTC
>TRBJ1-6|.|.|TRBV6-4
CASSDTAGVTYNSPLHF
TGTGCCAGCAGTGACACCGCCGGGGTAACCTATAATTCACCCCTCCACTTT
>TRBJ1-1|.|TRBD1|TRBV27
CASSPGQANTEAFF
TGTGCCAGCAGTCCGGGACAGGCGAACACTGAAGCTTTCTTT
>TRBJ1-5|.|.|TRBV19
CASSFTGRSNQPQHF
TGTGCCAGTAGTTTTACAGGGCGGAGCAATCAGCCCCAGCATTTT
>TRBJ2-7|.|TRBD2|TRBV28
CASSLGGGRAHEQYF
TGTGCCAGCAGTTTAGGGGGCGGGAGGGCCCACGAGCAGTACTTC
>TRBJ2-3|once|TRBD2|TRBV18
CASSPYGTSGETDTQYF
TGTGCCAGCTCACCATACGGGACTAGCGGTGAAACAGATACGCAGTATTTT
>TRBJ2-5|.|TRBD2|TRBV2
CASSAGTSPGETQYF
TGTGCCAGCAGCGCGGGGACTAGTCCCGGGGAGACCCAGTACTTC
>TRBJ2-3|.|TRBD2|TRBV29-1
CSACRTTSRADTQYF
TGCAGCGCTTGCAGGACGACTAGCCGGGCAGATACGCAGTATTTT
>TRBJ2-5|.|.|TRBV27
CASSLQNGGGGYQETQYF
TGTGCCAGCAGTTTGCAGAATGGAGGCGGAGGGTACCAAGAGACCCAGTACTTC
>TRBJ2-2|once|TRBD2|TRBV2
CASSEERGAGELFF
TGTGCCAGCAGTGAGGAGCGGGGAGCCGGGGAGCTGTTTTTT
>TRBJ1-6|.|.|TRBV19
CASSTLTGSSYNSPLHF
TGTGCCAGTAGTACCCTAACTGGGAGCTCCTATAATTCACCCCTCCACTTT